This entry features one T cell receptor (beta chain) sequence. Its antigen is as yet unknown. Time point in this sample: newly diagnosed, previously untreated cHL patient sample. With magnetic negative selection, CD4+ T cells were purified from PBMCs that had been thawed. A comparison was provided by newly diagnosed, untreated classical Hodgkin lymphoma PBMCs. TCRdb keeps only in-frame clones here, not all; method: immunoSEQ multiplex PCR. The sample records approximately 27,000 clones, more than 80% being singletons. V was shortened by 1 base and J by 5 bases, with 4 bases between the two germline ends. Germline CDR1 reads SGHAT; CDR2 reads FQNNGV. The CDR3 is made up of 12 amino acids. This entry belongs to a study of PD-1 blockade in classical Hodgkin lymphoma. Study-wide results and caveats: Baseline TCR diversity was reportedly lower in newly diagnosed patients than healthy donors. What caused the repertoire differences, perhaps disease activity or prior therapy, remains undefined.

Sequencing input: CD4+ T cells from blood. The clonotype comes from a human donor with classical Hodgkin lymphoma. The chain is built from TRBV11-2 and TRBJ2-3; D is ambiguous. In DNA form, the CDR3 reads TGTGCCAGCAGCTTAGTCGGAGATACGCAGTATTTT. It yields the protein CASSLVGDTQYF.